This T cell receptor (beta chain) was recorded in a study of blood T cells in healthy people across ages. Through a sample-barcoded 5' primer and a J-beta primer mix, a second PCR was run for roughly 6 to 12 cycles. The template-switch adaptor, which had 12 random nucleotides, put a tag on each cDNA molecule. TCRdb re-analysed the 5' RACE reads in MiXCR, keeping a single row per CDR3 protein. The sample has over a million distinct CDR3 sequences, around 39% seen once. This clonotype showed up just a few times. Its antigen is not known. This CDR3 region has 14 residues. The V end was cut by 4 bases, the J end by 3 bases, with 9 bases between. CDR1 SGHTA and CDR2 FQGNSA come from the germline V gene. The authors drew around 9.3 milliliters of peripheral blood from each donor. General study findings and limits: Researchers judged that diversity estimates from one million T cells fell short of true values.

This clonotype was sampled from a woman aged 18 to 35 in good health. Sequenced: blood. The V and J genes are TRBV7-2 and TRBJ1-4; the D gene is possibly TRBD1 (6 bases). The CDR3 DNA is TGTGCCAGCAGCTGGGACATGTCTAATGAAAAACTGTTTTTT. Amino acids: CASSWDMSNEKLFF.